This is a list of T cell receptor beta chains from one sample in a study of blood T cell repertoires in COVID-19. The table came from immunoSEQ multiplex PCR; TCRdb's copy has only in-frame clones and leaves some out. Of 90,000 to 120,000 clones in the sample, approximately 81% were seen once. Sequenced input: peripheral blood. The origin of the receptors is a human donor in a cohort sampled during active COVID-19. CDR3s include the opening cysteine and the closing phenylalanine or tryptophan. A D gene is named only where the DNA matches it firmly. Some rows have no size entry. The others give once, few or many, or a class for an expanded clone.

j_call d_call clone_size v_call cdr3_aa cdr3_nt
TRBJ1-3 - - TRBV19 CASSTGGSGNTIYF TGTGCCAGTAGTACGGGGGGCTCTGGAAACACCATATATTTT
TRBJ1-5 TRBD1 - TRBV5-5 CASSPTGGADQPQHF TGTGCCAGCAGCCCAACAGGGGGCGCAGATCAGCCCCAGCATTTT
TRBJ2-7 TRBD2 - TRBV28 CASSSGLAVPLEQYF TGTGCCAGCAGTTCGGGACTAGCCGTTCCTCTCGAGCAGTACTTC
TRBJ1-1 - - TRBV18 CASSPGGGAHTEAFF TGTGCCAGCTCACCCGGAGGAGGGGCGCACACTGAAGCTTTCTTT
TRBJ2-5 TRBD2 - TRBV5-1 CASSLVSGGPGETQYF TGCGCCAGCAGCTTGGTGTCGGGAGGGCCGGGGGAGACCCAGTACTTC
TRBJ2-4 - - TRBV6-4 CASKDKSTGHKNIQYF TGTGCCAGCAAGGACAAATCCACGGGACACAAAAACATTCAGTACTTC
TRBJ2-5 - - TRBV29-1 CSVESGGEETQYF TGCAGCGTTGAATCAGGCGGGGAAGAGACCCAGTACTTC
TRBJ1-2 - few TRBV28 CASSFPRTLLRGNYGYTF TGTGCCAGCAGTTTCCCCCGGACCCTGCTTAGGGGAAACTATGGCTACACCTTC
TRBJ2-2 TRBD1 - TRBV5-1 CASSPGTGDGNTGELFF TGCGCCAGCAGTCCCGGGACAGGGGACGGGAACACCGGGGAGCTGTTTTTT
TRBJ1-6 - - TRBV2 CASTPRQSSNSPLHF TGTGCCAGCACCCCAAGACAGAGTTCTAATTCACCCCTCCACTTT
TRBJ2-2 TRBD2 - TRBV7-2 CASSSLAGDPGELFF TGTGCCAGCAGCTCTTTAGCGGGAGACCCCGGGGAGCTGTTTTTT
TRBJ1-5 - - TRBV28 CASTLQGYSNQPQHF TGTGCCAGCACCCTTCAGGGGTATAGCAATCAGCCCCAGCATTTT
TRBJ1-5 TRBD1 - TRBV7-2 CASSAGGQRPQHF TGTGCCAGCAGCGCAGGGGGGCAGAGGCCCCAGCATTTT
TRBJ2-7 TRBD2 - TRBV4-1 CASSQGRLAEAYEQYF TGCGCCAGCAGCCAAGGAAGACTAGCGGAGGCCTACGAGCAGTACTTC
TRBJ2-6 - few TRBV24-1 CATEHTGSGANVLTF TGTGCCACCGAGCATACAGGATCTGGGGCCAACGTCCTGACTTTC
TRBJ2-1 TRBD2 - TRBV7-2 CASSLQREGNEQFF TGTGCCAGCAGCTTACAGCGGGAGGGTAATGAGCAGTTCTTC
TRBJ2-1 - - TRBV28 CASSPTLGQSSYNEQFF TGTGCCAGCAGTCCTACCTTAGGACAGAGCTCCTACAATGAGCAGTTCTTC
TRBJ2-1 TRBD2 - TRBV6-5 CASSWTSGYNEQFF TGTGCCAGCAGTTGGACTAGCGGCTACAATGAGCAGTTCTTC
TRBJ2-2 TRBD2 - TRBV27 CASRRGSWTGELFF TGTGCCAGCAGGCGCGGGAGTTGGACCGGGGAGCTGTTTTTT
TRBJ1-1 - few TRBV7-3 CASTALIGAGAFF TGTGCCAGCACCGCCCTGATCGGGGCGGGGGCTTTCTTT
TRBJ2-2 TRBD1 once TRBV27 CASSQPGQGRTGELFF TGTGCCAGCAGTCAGCCGGGACAGGGGCGCACCGGGGAGCTGTTTTTT
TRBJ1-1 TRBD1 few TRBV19 CASSRWRQGKNTEAFF TGTGCCAGTAGTAGATGGAGACAGGGAAAGAACACTGAAGCTTTCTTT
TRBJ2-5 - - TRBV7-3 CASSLLSQETQYF TGTGCCAGCAGCTTGTTGAGCCAAGAGACCCAGTACTTC
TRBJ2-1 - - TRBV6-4 CASSETYSSYNEQFF TGTGCCAGCAGTGAAACCTACAGCTCCTACAATGAGCAGTTCTTC
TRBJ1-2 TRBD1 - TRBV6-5 CASRSGTGNGYTF TGTGCCAGCAGGTCCGGGACAGGGAATGGCTACACCTTC
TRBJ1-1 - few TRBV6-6 CASSSQGIEAFF TGTGCCAGCAGTTCACAGGGAATTGAAGCTTTCTTT
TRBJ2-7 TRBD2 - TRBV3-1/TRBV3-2 CASSPSGLAGGTYEQYF TGTGCCAGCAGCCCCTCGGGACTAGCGGGGGGAACCTACGAGCAGTACTTC
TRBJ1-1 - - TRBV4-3 CASSLGAQSTEAFF TGCGCCAGCAGCCTAGGGGCGCAGAGCACTGAAGCTTTCTTT
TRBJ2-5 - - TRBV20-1 CSASIGSGETQYF TGCAGTGCTAGTATCGGGAGTGGAGAGACCCAGTACTTC
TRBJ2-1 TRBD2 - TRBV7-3 CASSRVALSGSRIDNEQFF TGTGCCAGCAGCCGAGTTGCTCTTAGCGGGAGCCGGATCGACAATGAGCAGTTCTTC
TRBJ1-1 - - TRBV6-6 CASSYVGEGTEAFF TGTGCCAGCAGTTACGTCGGGGAGGGCACTGAAGCTTTCTTT
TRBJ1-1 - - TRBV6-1 CASSEQGGNTEAFF TGTGCCAGCAGTGAACAAGGGGGGAACACTGAAGCTTTCTTT
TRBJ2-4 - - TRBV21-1 CASSKIGTSGRSTKNIQYF TGTGCCAGCAGCAAGATCGGGACTAGCGGGAGATCGACCAAAAACATTCAGTACTTC
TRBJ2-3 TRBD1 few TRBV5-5 CASSLFDPGTGDTQYF TGTGCCAGCAGCTTGTTCGATCCCGGGACAGGAGATACGCAGTATTTT
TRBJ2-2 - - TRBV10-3 CAISESFPQGNTGELFF TGTGCCATCAGTGAGTCGTTCCCACAGGGGAACACCGGGGAGCTGTTTTTT
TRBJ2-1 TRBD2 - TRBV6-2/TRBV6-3 CASSPTSGVFNEQFF TGTGCCAGCAGTCCGACTAGCGGGGTATTTAATGAGCAGTTCTTC
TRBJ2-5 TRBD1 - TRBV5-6 CASRKTGAGETQYF TGTGCCAGCAGGAAGACAGGGGCGGGTGAGACCCAGTACTTC
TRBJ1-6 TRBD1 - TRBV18 CASSPTGGVRSPLHF TGTGCCAGCTCACCAACAGGGGGCGTAAGGTCACCCCTCCACTTT
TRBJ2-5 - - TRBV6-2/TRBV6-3 CASSNREIQETQYF TGTGCCAGCAGCAACCGGGAGATTCAAGAGACCCAGTACTTC
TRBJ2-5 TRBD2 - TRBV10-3 CAISGPVGSRERQETQYF TGTGCCATCAGTGGCCCCGTGGGCTCGCGGGAGAGGCAAGAGACCCAGTACTTC
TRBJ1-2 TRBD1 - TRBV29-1 CSVDLGGQANAF TGCAGCGTTGATCTCGGGGGACAGGCGAATGCCTTC
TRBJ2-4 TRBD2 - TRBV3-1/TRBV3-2 CASSQLASGRNIQYF TGTGCCAGCAGCCAATTGGCTAGCGGTAGAAACATTCAGTACTTC